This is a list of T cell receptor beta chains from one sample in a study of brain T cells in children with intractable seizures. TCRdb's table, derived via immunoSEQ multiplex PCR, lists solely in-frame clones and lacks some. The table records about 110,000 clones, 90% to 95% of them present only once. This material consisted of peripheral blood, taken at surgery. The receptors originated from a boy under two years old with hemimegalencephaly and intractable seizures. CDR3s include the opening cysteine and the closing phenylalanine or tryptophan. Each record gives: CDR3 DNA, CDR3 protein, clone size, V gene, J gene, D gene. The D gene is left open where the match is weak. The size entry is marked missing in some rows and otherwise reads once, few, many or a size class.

TGTGCCAGCACTCGGTGGCTAGCGGGCTACGAGCAGTACTTC	CASTRWLAGYEQYF	-	TRBV28	TRBJ2-7	TRBD2
TGCAGCGTTGGGGCAGGGGTGAACTATGGCTACACCTTC	CSVGAGVNYGYTF	-	TRBV29-1	TRBJ1-2	-
TGCGCCAGCAGCTCCGGGATGCTTAATGAAAAACTGTTTTTT	CASSSGMLNEKLFF	-	TRBV5-1	TRBJ1-4	-
TGTGCCAGCAGCACACAGGGTTCGGGGGAGCTGTTTTTT	CASSTQGSGELFF	-	TRBV7-9	TRBJ2-2	-
TGTGCCAGCAGTCCCGGGAGGCTTAAGGCAGATACGCAGTATTTT	CASSPGRLKADTQYF	-	TRBV28	TRBJ2-3	TRBD2
TGCGCCAGCAGCCAAGTGACAATGGGACCTCTGTGCGAGCAGTACTTC	CASSQVTMGPLCEQYF	-	TRBV4-1	TRBJ2-7	-
TGCGCCAGCAGCTTGTCCCAGACTCCCCTAGGATCCTATGGCTACACCTTC	CASSLSQTPLGSYGYTF	-	TRBV5-1	TRBJ1-2	-
TGTGCCAGCAGGGCGGCAGATACGCAGTATTTT	CASRAADTQYF	-	TRBV11-2	TRBJ2-3	-
TGTGCCAGCAGCAGGGGGGCGGGAGAGACCCAGTACTTC	CASSRGAGETQYF	-	TRBV9	TRBJ2-5	-
TGTGCCAGCAGCGTAGGAAGACAGGGGGCCGGTGGCTACACCTTC	CASSVGRQGAGGYTF	-	TRBV9	TRBJ1-2	TRBD1
TGTGCCAGCAGCTTAGCGGGGACTATCTACTACGAGCAGTACTTC	CASSLAGTIYYEQYF	-	TRBV7-8	TRBJ2-7	TRBD2
TGTGCCAGCAGCTTACCGGGACAGGGGGGCTTCCAGTACTTC	CASSLPGQGGFQYF	-	TRBV11-3	TRBJ2-7	TRBD1
TGTGCCAGCAGCCTTCCAGGTCGGGGACTTCAAGAGACCCAGTACTTC	CASSLPGRGLQETQYF	-	TRBV28	TRBJ2-5	-
TGTGCCACCAGCAGGGACAGGGTCGAGGATGAAAAACTGTTTTTT	CATSRDRVEDEKLFF	-	TRBV15	TRBJ1-4	TRBD1
TGCGCCAGCAGCTTGGAGGCAGGGGGCAACTATGGCTACACCTTC	CASSLEAGGNYGYTF	-	TRBV5-1	TRBJ1-2	TRBD1
TGTGCCATCAGTGAGTCGTTTGGGGACGCCGGCAATCAGCCCCAGCATTTT	CAISESFGDAGNQPQHF	-	TRBV10-3	TRBJ1-5	-
TGCGCCAGCAGAGTGCTCCACGGCGGGACCAGTAATCAGCCCCAGCATTTT	CASRVLHGGTSNQPQHF	-	TRBV10-1	TRBJ1-5	-
TGCGCCAGCAGCTTGTCGCGTTGGGGATTAACCGGGGAGCTGTTTTTT	CASSLSRWGLTGELFF	once	TRBV5-1	TRBJ2-2	-
TGTGCCAGCAGCCCCACACGGACTAGCGGGAGGGAACCGTTCGCGAACACCGGGGAGCTGTTTTTT	CASSPTRTSGREPFANTGELFF	-	TRBV3-1/TRBV3-2	TRBJ2-2	TRBD2
TGTGCCAGCAGTTACTCTCGAGGACTAGTATTGGATACGCAGTATTTT	CASSYSRGLVLDTQYF	-	TRBV6-5	TRBJ2-3	TRBD2
TGTGCCAGCAGTCCCACCGGGACTAGCTTTCTCGAGACCCAGTACTTC	CASSPTGTSFLETQYF	-	TRBV2	TRBJ2-5	TRBD2
TGTGCCAGCAGCTTTGTGCCAGGGGGAAATGAAAAACTGTTTTTT	CASSFVPGGNEKLFF	-	TRBV7-9	TRBJ1-4	TRBD1